What follows is one T cell receptor beta chain and its context. This sample was taken from a study of blood T cell repertoires in COVID-19. The CDR3 extends over 11 amino acids. V was clipped by 7 bases and J by 7 bases; unmatched bases: 1. From germline, CDR1 is WNHNN and CDR2 SYGVQD (reference sequence). How the authors handled the data: Amplification of reference gene primers was used by the study to estimate nucleated cell counts. Some clones are missing from TCRdb's copy, which holds only in-frame ones; the method was immunoSEQ multiplex PCR. The DNA gave D and trimming, while V, J and clone size come from that table. The sample lists hundreds of thousands of clones; about nine tenths were seen once. Residents of 24 US areas, aged about 18 to 95 years, made up the participants.

The sequenced sample was PBMCs or T cells enriched from blood (not recorded which). The chain recombines TRBV10-1 with TRBJ1-1; 9 bases line up with TRBD1. The sequence came from a woman in her thirties or forties with acute COVID-19. The CDR3 reads CASKGQGEAFF. The DNA for the CDR3 is TGCGCCAGCAAGGGACAGGGTGAAGCTTTCTTT.